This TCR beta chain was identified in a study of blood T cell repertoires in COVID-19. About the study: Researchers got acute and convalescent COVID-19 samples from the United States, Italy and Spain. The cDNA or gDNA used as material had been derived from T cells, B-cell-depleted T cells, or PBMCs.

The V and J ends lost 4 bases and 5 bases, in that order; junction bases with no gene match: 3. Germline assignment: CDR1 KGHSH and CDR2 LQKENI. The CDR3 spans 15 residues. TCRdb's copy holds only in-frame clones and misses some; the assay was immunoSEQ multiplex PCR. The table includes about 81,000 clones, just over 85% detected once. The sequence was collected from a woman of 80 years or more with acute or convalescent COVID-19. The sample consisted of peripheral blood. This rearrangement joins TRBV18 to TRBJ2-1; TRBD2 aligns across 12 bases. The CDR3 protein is CASSHWTSGDNEQFF. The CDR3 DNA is TGTGCCAGCTCACATTGGACTAGCGGGGACAATGAGCAGTTCTTC.